This T cell receptor beta chain comes out of a study of T cells after posttransplantation cyclophosphamide. The study, taken as a whole, reports: Donor CD8+ memory clones often dominated recipient blood repertoires at later times. TRB overlap between skin or GI tissue T cells and blood was limited.

The data were produced by immunoSEQ multiplex PCR, yet TCRdb's version contains in-frame clones alone and is incomplete. The sample holds about 16,000 clones, around 94% seen once. Cells defined as naive were viable CD3+CD4+ or CD3+CD8+ and CCR7+CD45RA+CD45RO-CD95-CD27+CD28+. A note on this clone: What it binds is unknown.

CDR3 length: 17 residues. The V segment lost 0 bases and the J segment 1 base; nucleotides outside the gene matches: 6. Germline-derived CDR1 and CDR2 are SGHRS and YFSETQ. Sequencing input: naive CD4+ T cells sorted from blood. The sequence was collected from a woman between 45 and 60 years old in good health and a related stem cell transplant donor. The chain has TRBV5-1 and TRBJ2-5, with TRBD2 matching over 10 bases. The CDR3 reads CASSLDGTSVFQETQYF. DNA for the CDR3: TGCGCCAGCAGCTTGGATGGGACTAGCGTATTCCAAGAGACCCAGTACTTC.